The 5 T cell receptor beta chains given below trace back to one sample, sequenced in a study of regulatory T cells in long-lasting Graves disease. CDR3 regions were amplified by Arm-PCR using iRepertoire HTBI primers to build TCR beta libraries. One entry per CDR3 protein results from TCRdb running MiXCR on the multiplex PCR reads. The sample holds almost 350,000 distinct CDR3 sequences; roughly a fifth are singletons and the top ten take less than 35%. Time point in this sample: persistent/refractory GD, antithyroid drugs over 5 years with positive TRAb. RNA from PBMCs was the source of the TCR library. The sample consisted of peripheral blood mononuclear cells (PBMCs), taken when the disease was refractory, from a patient treated with antithyroid drugs. The receptors come from a female donor with Graves disease.

Details on this clonotype: This may stem from a read error, because a much larger clone lies one nucleotide away. The CDR3 DNA follows: TGCGCCAGCAGCTTTGACGTTGGTAGCGGGAGTTCCAGCTCCTACGAGCAGTACTTC. Protein: CASSFDVGSGSSSSYEQYF. The genes are TRBV5-1 and TRBJ2-7; TRBD2 matches at 9 bases. V shed 2 bases, J shed 0 bases, and the junction held 15 bases outside the gene matches. The CDR3 runs 19 residues. Germline lookup yields CDR1 SGHRS and CDR2 YFSETQ.

This clonotype has at least ten counts. J is TRBJ1-5 and V is TRBV27; 10 positions match TRBD1. The V gene's germline CDR1 is MNHEY and CDR2 SMNVEV (reference sequence). The J segment lost 6 bases and the V segment lost 3 bases, leaving 2 bases of the junction unmatched. The CDR3 is made up of 14 amino acids. The DNA of the CDR3 is TGTGCCAGCAGTTTGACAGGGGGCGGTCAGCCCCAGCATTTT. The encoded protein is CASSLTGGGQPQHF.

This clonotype has only a few counts. The chain is built from TRBV2 and TRBJ2-7, with a tentative D call TRBD1 (6 bases). The V end was cut by 6 bases, the J end by 5 bases, with 14 bases between. This CDR3 is 13 amino acids long. Germline V gene sequence: CDR1 SNHLY, CDR2 FYNNEI. The CDR3 DNA follows: TGTGCCAGCAGGAACAGGGCTTCCCACGAGCAGTACTTC. This encodes CASRNRASHEQYF.

This clonotype occurred many times. The V gene is TRBV24-1, the J gene TRBJ1-5; D might be TRBD1 (5 bases). The germline V and J ends were trimmed by 6 bases and 7 bases, with 12 bases remaining between them. CDR3 size: 13 residues. CDR1 and CDR2 (germline): KGHDR, SFDVKD. CDR3 loop: CATSQGVGQPQHF. In DNA, the CDR3 is TGTGCCACCAGTCAGGGAGTTGGGCAGCCCCAGCATTTT.

This clonotype was observed at least ten times. The gene calls are TRBV6-1 and TRBJ2-5; D gene uncertain. The V gene's germline CDR1 is MNHNS and CDR2 SASEGT. V lost 5 bases and J lost 4, with 8 bases in between. CDR3 size: 12 residues. CDR3 DNA: TGTGCCAGCAGTATTGACGGAGAGACCCAGTACTTC. Protein sequence: CASSIDGETQYF.